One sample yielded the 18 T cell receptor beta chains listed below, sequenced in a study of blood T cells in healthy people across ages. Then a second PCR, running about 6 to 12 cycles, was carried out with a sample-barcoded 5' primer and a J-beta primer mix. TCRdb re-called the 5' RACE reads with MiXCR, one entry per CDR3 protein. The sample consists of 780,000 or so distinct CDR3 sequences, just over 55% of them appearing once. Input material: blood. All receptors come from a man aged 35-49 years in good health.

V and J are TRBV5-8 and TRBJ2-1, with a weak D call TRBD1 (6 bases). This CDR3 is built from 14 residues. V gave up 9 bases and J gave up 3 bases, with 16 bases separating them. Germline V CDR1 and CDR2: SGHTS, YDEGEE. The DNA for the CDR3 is TGTGCCACCAAGACAGGCCCCAACTACAATGAGCAGTTCTTC. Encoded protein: CATKTGPNYNEQFF.

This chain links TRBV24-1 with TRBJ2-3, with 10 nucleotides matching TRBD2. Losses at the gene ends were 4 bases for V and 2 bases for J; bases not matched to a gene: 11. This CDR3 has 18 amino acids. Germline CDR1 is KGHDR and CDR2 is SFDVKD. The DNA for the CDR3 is TGTGCCACCAGTGACAGCCGTTGGACTAGCGGTCTCACAGATACGCAGTATTTT. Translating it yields CATSDSRWTSGLTDTQYF.

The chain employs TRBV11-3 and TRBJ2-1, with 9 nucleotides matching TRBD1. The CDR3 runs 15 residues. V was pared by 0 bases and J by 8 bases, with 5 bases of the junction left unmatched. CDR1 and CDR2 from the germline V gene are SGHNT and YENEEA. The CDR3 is CASSLDGTGYHEQFF. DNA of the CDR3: TGTGCCAGCAGCTTAGACGGGACAGGGTACCATGAGCAGTTCTTC.

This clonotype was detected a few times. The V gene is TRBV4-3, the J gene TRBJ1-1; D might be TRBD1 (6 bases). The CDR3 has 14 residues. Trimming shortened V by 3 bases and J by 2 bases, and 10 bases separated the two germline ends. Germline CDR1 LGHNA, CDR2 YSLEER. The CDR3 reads CASSQEDRNTEAFF. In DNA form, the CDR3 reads TGCGCCAGCAGCCAGGAGGACAGAAACACTGAAGCTTTCTTT.

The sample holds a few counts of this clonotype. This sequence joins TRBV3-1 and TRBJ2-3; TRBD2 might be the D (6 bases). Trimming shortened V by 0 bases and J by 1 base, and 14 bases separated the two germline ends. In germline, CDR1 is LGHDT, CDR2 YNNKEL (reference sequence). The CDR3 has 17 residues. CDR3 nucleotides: TGTGCCAGCAGCCAAGATTTGGCGGGGCGTCGCACAGATACGCAGTATTTT. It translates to CASSQDLAGRRTDTQYF.

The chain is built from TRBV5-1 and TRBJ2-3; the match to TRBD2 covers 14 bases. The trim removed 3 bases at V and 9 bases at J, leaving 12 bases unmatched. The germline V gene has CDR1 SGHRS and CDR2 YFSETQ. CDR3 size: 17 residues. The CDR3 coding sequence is TGCGCCAGCAGCTCCGGGACTAGCGGGGGCCCCGGATCGACGCAGTATTTT. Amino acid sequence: CASSSGTSGGPGSTQYF.

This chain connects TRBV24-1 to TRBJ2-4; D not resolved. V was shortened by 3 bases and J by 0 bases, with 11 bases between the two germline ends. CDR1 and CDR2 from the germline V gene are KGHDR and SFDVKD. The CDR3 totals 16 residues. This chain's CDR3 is CATSDSLPGAKNIQYF. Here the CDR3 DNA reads TGTGCCACCAGTGATAGCTTACCGGGAGCCAAAAACATTCAGTACTTC.

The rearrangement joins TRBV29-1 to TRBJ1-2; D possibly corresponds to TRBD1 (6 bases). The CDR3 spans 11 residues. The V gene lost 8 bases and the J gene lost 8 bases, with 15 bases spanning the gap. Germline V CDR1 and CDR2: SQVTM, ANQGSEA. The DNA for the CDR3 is TGCAGCACGGGGGCCCGAGGCGGCTACACCTTC. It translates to CSTGARGGYTF.

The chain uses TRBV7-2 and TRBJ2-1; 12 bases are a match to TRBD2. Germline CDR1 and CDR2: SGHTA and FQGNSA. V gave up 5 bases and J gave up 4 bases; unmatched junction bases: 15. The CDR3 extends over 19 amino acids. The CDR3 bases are TGTGCCAGCAGCGAAAAAACTAGCGGGGGGCGAGTGGGATACAATGAGCAGTTCTTC. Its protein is CASSEKTSGGRVGYNEQFF.

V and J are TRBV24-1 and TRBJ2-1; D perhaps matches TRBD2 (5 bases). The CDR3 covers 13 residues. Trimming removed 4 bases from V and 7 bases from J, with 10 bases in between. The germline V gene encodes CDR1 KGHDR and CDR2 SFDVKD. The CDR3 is CATSEWTGNEQFF. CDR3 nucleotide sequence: TGTGCCACCAGTGAGTGGACTGGTAATGAGCAGTTCTTC.

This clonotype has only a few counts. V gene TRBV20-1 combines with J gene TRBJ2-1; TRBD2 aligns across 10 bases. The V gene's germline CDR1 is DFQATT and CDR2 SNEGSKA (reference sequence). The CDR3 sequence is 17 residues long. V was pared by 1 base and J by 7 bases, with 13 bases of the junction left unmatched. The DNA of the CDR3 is TGCAGTGCTAGAGCCCCTTTTTTAGCGGGGGGATTAAATGAGCAGTTCTTC. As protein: CSARAPFLAGGLNEQFF.

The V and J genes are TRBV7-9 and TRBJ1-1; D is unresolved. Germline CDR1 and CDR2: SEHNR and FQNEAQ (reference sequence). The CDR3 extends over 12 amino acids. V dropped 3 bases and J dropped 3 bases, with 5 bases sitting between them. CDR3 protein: CASSFQDTEAFF. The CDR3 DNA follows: TGTGCCAGCAGCTTTCAGGACACTGAAGCTTTCTTT.

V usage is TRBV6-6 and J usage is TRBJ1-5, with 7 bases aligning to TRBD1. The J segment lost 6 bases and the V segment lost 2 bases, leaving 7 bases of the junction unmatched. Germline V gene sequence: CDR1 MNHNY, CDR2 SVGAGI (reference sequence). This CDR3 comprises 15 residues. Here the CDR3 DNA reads TGTGCCAGCAGTTACAGGACAGGTGGAAGTCAGCCCCAGCATTTT. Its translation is CASSYRTGGSQPQHF.

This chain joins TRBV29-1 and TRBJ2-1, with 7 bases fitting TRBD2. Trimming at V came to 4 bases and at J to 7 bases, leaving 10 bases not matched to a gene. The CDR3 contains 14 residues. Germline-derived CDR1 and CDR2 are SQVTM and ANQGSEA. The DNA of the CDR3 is TGCAGCGTTGTCCTGGCGGGAGTATCGAATGAGCAGTTCTTC. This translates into CSVVLAGVSNEQFF.

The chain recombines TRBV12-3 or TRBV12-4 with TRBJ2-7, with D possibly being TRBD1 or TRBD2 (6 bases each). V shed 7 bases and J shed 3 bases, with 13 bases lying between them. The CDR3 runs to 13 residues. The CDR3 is CASTEGEFYEQYF. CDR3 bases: TGTGCCAGCACGGAGGGGGAGTTCTACGAGCAGTACTTC.

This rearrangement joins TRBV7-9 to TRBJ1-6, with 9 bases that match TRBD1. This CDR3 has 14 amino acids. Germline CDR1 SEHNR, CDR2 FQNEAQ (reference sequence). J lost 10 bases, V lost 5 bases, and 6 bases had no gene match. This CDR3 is CASSPGQGRSPLHF. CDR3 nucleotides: TGTGCCAGCAGCCCGGGACAGGGACGATCACCCCTCCACTTT.

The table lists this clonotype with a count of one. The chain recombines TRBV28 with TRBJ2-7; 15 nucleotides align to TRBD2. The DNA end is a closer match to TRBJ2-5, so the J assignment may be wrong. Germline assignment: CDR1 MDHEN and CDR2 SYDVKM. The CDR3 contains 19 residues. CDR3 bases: TGTGCCAGCAGTTTAATTTTCTCCTCGGGACTAGCGGGGGGAGAGACCCAGTACTTC. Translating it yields CASSLIFSSGLAGGETQYF.

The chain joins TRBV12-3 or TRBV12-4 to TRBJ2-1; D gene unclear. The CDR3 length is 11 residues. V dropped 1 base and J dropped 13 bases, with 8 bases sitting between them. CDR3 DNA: TGTGCCAGCAGTTTAGGGCCGGATCAGTTCTTC. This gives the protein CASSLGPDQFF.